This T cell receptor beta chain is from a study of neurological immune-mediated disorders. In its sample, this clonotype was seen many times. TCRdb analysed the 5' RACE reads with MiXCR anew, one entry per CDR3 protein. The data contain roughly 60,000 distinct CDR3 sequences, 3% to 4.5% of them seen just once; the ten biggest clones take up roughly 2%. CDR1 and CDR2 from the germline V gene are SQVTM and ANQGSEA. Trimming pared 2 bases from V and 8 bases from J, leaving 7 bases between. CDR3 length: 11 residues. The rearrangement links TRBV29-1 to TRBJ2-1; D not resolved. This sequence was found in a woman between 40 and 50 years old with multiple sclerosis. The material sequenced was CD4+ T cells from blood. Here the CDR3 reads CSVENADEQFF. In DNA form, the CDR3 reads TGCAGCGTTGAAAATGCGGATGAGCAGTTCTTC.